This T cell receptor beta chain was recorded in a study of vaccination effects on CD4 cells after COVID-19. Study summary: Post-vaccine specimens arrived a median 72 days past the second dose. They grew roughly 2 million PBMC in each well, adding approximately 10 IU/ml IL-2 and about 10 ug/ml peptides.

The CDR3 length is 11 residues. The germline gives CDR1 DFQATT, CDR2 SNEGSKA (reference sequence). When around nine days of culture had elapsed, CD4+ T cells were isolated. Two doses of either BNT162b2 or mRNA-1273 were given to each participant. The study found no prior SARS-CoV-2 infection in the vaccine recipients, who tested negative for nucleocapsid antibodies. Half-medium changes using IL-2 medium occurred on days 3 and 7. Details on this clone: What it recognizes is unknown.

Sequencing used immunoSEQ multiplex PCR; TCRdb keeps in-frame clones, though not all of them. The data contain some 69,000 clones, roughly 73% of them singletons. Sequencing was performed on CD4+ T cells from PBMCs cultured without peptide, taken after COVID-19 vaccination. This chain links TRBV20-1 with TRBJ1-6; tentatively, D is TRBD1 (6 bases). The sequence was collected from a human donor who received a COVID-19 vaccine. CDR3 sequence: CRGVGDTGPHF. CDR3 nucleotides: TGCAGGGGGGTGGGGGACACGGGTCCCCACTTT.